This T cell receptor beta chain was found in a study of blood T cell repertoires in COVID-19. TCRdb's table, derived via immunoSEQ multiplex PCR, lists solely in-frame clones and lacks some. The sample consists of some 70,000 clones, approximately 90% of them appearing once. Germline loops: CDR1 SGHRS, CDR2 YFSETQ. This CDR3 is built from 15 residues. V shed 4 bases and J 9 bases; nucleotides not matched to a gene: 5. The chain has TRBV5-1 and TRBJ1-6; the match to TRBD1 covers 12 bases. This receptor was taken from a woman between 70 and 85 years old with acute or convalescent COVID-19. Sequenced sample: peripheral blood. CDR3: CASSVGQGASSPLHF. The CDR3 DNA sequence: TGCGCCAGCAGCGTGGGACAGGGGGCGAGTTCACCCCTCCACTTT.